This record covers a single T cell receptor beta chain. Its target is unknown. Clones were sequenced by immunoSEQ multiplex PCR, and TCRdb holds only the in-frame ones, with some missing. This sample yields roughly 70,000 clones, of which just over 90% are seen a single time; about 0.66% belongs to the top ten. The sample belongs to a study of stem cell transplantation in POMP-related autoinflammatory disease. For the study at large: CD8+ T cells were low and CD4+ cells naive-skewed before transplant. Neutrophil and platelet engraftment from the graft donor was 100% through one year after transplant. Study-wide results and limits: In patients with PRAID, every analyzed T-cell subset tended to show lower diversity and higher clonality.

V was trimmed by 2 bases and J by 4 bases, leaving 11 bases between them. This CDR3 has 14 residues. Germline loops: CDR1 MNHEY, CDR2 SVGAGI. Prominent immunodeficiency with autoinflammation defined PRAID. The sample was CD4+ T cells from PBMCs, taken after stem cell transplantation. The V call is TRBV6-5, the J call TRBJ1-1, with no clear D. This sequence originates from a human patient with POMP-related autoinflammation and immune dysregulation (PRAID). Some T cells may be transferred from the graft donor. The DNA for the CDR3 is TGTGCCAGCAGTTACGGACCGGCCACCACTGAAGCTTTCTTT. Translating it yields CASSYGPATTEAFF.